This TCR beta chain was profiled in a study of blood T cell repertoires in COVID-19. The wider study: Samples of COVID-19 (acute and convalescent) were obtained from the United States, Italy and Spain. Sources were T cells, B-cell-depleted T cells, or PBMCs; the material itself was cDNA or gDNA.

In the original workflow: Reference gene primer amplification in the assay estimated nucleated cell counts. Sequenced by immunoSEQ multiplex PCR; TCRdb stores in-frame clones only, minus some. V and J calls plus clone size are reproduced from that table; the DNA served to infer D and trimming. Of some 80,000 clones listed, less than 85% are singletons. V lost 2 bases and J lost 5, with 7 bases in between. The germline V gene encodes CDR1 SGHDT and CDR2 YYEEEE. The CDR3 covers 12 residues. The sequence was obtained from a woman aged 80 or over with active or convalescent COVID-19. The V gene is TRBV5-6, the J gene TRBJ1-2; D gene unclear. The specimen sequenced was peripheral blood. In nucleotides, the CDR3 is TGTGCCAGCAGCTTCCTACAGTATGGCTACACCTTC. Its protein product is CASSFLQYGYTF.